The clone carrying this T cell receptor beta chain was observed a few times. The antigen is unknown. The data were obtained in a study of beta chain features in type 1 diabetes. Overall study results and limits: VDJ junctions from patients with type 1 diabetes contained fewer insertions and more deletions. There was a moderate but significant shortening of TCRB CDR3s in all four CD4+ subsets of Type 1 diabetes patients.

The CDR3 extends over 14 amino acids. V was trimmed by 0 bases and J by 1 base, leaving 7 bases between them. Germline CDR1 reads SGHNT; CDR2 reads YYREEE (reference sequence). The entirety of the isolated RNA underwent reverse transcription, so expressed TCRB transcripts were sequenced. Data came from immunoSEQ multiplex PCR; TCRdb stores just in-frame clones and leaves some out. The data hold some 500,000 clones, with 10% to 12% observed a single time. Sequenced: naive CD4+ T cells from blood. The receptor's source is a woman between 18 and 30 years old in good health. The chain uses TRBV5-4 and TRBJ1-1; D remains unclear. The CDR3 nucleotides read TGTGCCAGCAGCTTGGACGCAGCGAACACTGAAGCTTTCTTT. It codes for CASSLDAANTEAFF.